This passage covers 24 T cell receptor beta chains from one sample sequenced in a study of cytomegalovirus exposure and HLA in healthy donors. The study ran its PCR with 60 Vbeta and 13 Jbeta primers. Only in-frame clones appear in the TCRdb table, and some are missing; sequencing was by immunoSEQ multiplex PCR. The sample shows about 140,000 clones, roughly two thirds of them seen only once. Sequenced material: PBMCs. The origin of the receptors is a woman in her 40s in good health and CMV-seronegative.

V usage is TRBV19 and J usage is TRBJ2-6; TRBD1 matches 8 bases. The CDR3 loop spans 14 amino acids. CDR1 LNHDA and CDR2 SQIVND come from the germline V gene (reference sequence). J gave up 2 bases and V 7 bases, and 1 base lay outside the gene matches. CDR3 region: CASMDRAGANVLTF. CDR3 nucleotides: TGTGCCAGTATGGACAGGGCTGGGGCCAACGTCCTGACTTTC.

This clone came up a few times. V and J are TRBV19 and TRBJ1-1; the D is unclear. CDR1 and CDR2 (germline): LNHDA, SQIVND (reference sequence). The CDR3 contains 17 residues. Trimming pared 3 bases from V and 3 bases from J, leaving 20 bases between. The CDR3 protein is CASSMSFEQAGHTEAFF. In nucleotides, the CDR3 is TGTGCCAGTAGTATGAGTTTTGAGCAGGCGGGTCACACTGAAGCTTTCTTT.

The DNA for the CDR3 is TGTGCCACCAGCAGAGAACAGGGGGGGTACAATGAGCAGTTCTTC. It yields the protein CATSREQGGYNEQFF. This chain connects TRBV15 to TRBJ2-1; possibly TRBD1 for D (8 bases). Germline V CDR1 and CDR2: LNHNV, YYDKDF (reference sequence). This CDR3 has 15 residues. Between the trimmed V and J ends, which lost 0 bases and 4 bases, there was a span of 10 bases.

V is TRBV2 and J is TRBJ2-4, with 7 bases identical to TRBD1. Germline CDR1 SNHLY, CDR2 FYNNEI. Trimming cost V 3 bases and J 2 bases; bases outside gene matches: 4. The CDR3 consists of 15 residues. In nucleotides, the CDR3 is TGTGCCAGCAGTGAGTACAGGGGCTCCAAAAACATTCAGTACTTC. It encodes CASSEYRGSKNIQYF.

The chain recombines TRBV15 with TRBJ1-3; D gene unclear. The germline V gene has CDR1 LNHNV and CDR2 YYDKDF (reference sequence). The CDR3 has 16 amino acids. V lost 2 bases, J lost 0 bases, and 11 bases lay in between. The CDR3 DNA is TGTGCCACCAGCAGAAATCCAGGAATCTCTGGAAACACCATATATTTT. Protein product: CATSRNPGISGNTIYF.

This clone turned up a few times. The chain links TRBV6-1 to TRBJ2-7; TRBD2 aligns across 12 bases. V lost 1 base and J lost 1; bases outside the gene matches: 2. CDR3 length: 16 residues. Looked up from germline, CDR1 is MNHNS and CDR2 is SASEGT. CDR3 nucleotide sequence: TGTGCCAGCAGTGAAGGACTAGCGGGGGCTTCCTACGAGCAGTACGTC. Translating it yields CASSEGLAGASYEQYV.

The chain joins TRBV19 to TRBJ1-2, with TRBD1 matching over 9 bases. After removal of 4 bases from V and 4 bases from J, the junction contained 4 bases not matched to a gene. Germline V lookup: CDR1 LNHDA, CDR2 SQIVND (reference sequence). The CDR3 runs 14 residues. For the CDR3, the DNA is TGTGCCAGTAGTAGTGGACAGGGGTCCTATGGCTACACCTTC. It encodes CASSSGQGSYGYTF.

The table lists this clone with a few counts. The rearrangement uses TRBV7-3 and TRBJ2-1, with D maybe TRBD2 (5 bases). The CDR3 covers 17 residues. Trimming stripped 5 bases from V and 2 bases from J, with 19 bases between. Germline V lookup: CDR1 SGHTA, CDR2 FQGTGA. CDR3 region: CASSNNGENHPYNEQFF. The CDR3, as DNA: TGTGCCAGCAGCAACAACGGGGAAAATCACCCCTACAATGAGCAGTTCTTC.

The genes are TRBV7-6 and TRBJ1-6, with 9 bases identical to TRBD1. The trim removed 5 bases at V and 12 bases at J, leaving 11 bases unmatched. Per germline, CDR1 SGHVS and CDR2 FNYEAQ. The CDR3 runs 15 residues. The CDR3 sequence is CASSMRDRVSGPLHF. CDR3 coding DNA: TGTGCCAGCAGCATGCGGGACAGGGTATCTGGACCCCTCCACTTT.

The chain joins TRBV7-2 to TRBJ1-3; the D is unclear. The CDR3 runs to 16 residues. V gave up 10 bases and J gave up 4 bases, with 23 bases separating them. CDR1 and CDR2 (germline): SGHTA, FQGNSA. The CDR3 sequence is CATNKNPGLAGNTIYF. CDR3 sequence (DNA): TGTGCCACCAACAAAAACCCGGGCCTAGCGGGAAACACCATATATTTT.

This chain joins TRBV5-8 and TRBJ2-1; 16 bases map to TRBD2. Germline lookup yields CDR1 SGHTS and CDR2 YDEGEE. CDR3 length equals 17 residues. The V and J ends lost 4 bases and 8 bases, in that order; junction bases with no gene match: 9. DNA for the CDR3: TGTGCCAGCAGCCTCGGGACTAGCGGGGGGGCCAGAGATGAGCAGTTCTTC. It encodes CASSLGTSGGARDEQFF. Looking up the rest from reference TRBV5-8 and TRBJ2-1 gives the full variable domain: EAGVTQSPTHLIKTRGQQATLRCSPISGHTSVYWYQQALGLGLQFLLWYDEGEERNRGNFPPRFSGRQFPNYSSELNVNALELEDSALYLCASSLGTSGGARDEQFFGPGTRLTVL.

The V call is TRBV9, the J call TRBJ2-7; 12 nucleotides align to TRBD2. Germline loops: CDR1 SGDLS, CDR2 YYNGEE. The CDR3 runs 14 residues. Trimming took 4 bases from V and 3 from J; bases not matched to a gene: 2. The DNA of the CDR3 is TGTGCCAGCAGCTTGGGACTAGCGGGCTACGAGCAGTACTTC. This translates into CASSLGLAGYEQYF.

The V and J genes are TRBV7-3 and TRBJ2-1; D is uncertain. CDR1 is SGHTA, CDR2 FQGTGA, per germline. Trimming removed 2 bases from V and 2 bases from J, with 10 bases in between. The CDR3 spans 15 residues. The CDR3 DNA follows: TGTGCCAGCAGCTTAGCCCTAGTGACCTACAATGAGCAGTTCTTC. It translates to CASSLALVTYNEQFF.

There are a few counts of this clone. This chain joins TRBV7-8 and TRBJ1-5; D remains ambiguous. V was shortened by 5 bases and J by 0 bases, with 14 bases between the two germline ends. The germline V gene has CDR1 SGHVS and CDR2 FQNEAQ. The CDR3 has 16 residues. CDR3 amino acids: CASSPSAGYSNQPQHF. DNA for the CDR3: TGTGCCAGCAGCCCTTCGGCGGGCTATAGCAATCAGCCCCAGCATTTT.

The gene calls are TRBV5-1 and TRBJ2-5; 7 bases map to TRBD1. After removal of 6 bases from V and 0 bases from J, the junction contained 8 bases not matched to a gene. This CDR3 contains 15 residues. Germline CDR1 SGHRS, CDR2 YFSETQ. The CDR3: CASMNRDRYQETQYF. For the CDR3, the DNA is TGCGCCAGCATGAACCGGGACAGATACCAAGAGACCCAGTACTTC. Drawing the rest from reference TRBV5-1 and TRBJ2-5, the complete variable domain is KAGVTQTPRYLIKTRGQQVTLSCSPISGHRSVSWYQQTPGQGLQFLFEYFSETQRNKGNFPGRFSGRQFSNSRSEMNVSTLELGDSALYLCASMNRDRYQETQYFGPGTRLLVL.

The CDR3 DNA reads TGTGCCAGCTCACCATGGGACAAAGATTCACCCCTCCACTTT. The encoded protein is CASSPWDKDSPLHF. The chain joins TRBV18 to TRBJ1-6; TRBD1 is a possible D gene (6 bases). Germline CDR1 is KGHSH and CDR2 is LQKENI. The CDR3 is 14 residues long. V dropped 2 bases and J dropped 8 bases, with 10 bases sitting between them.

The V call is TRBV7-8, the J call TRBJ1-2, with 7 bases fitting TRBD1. CDR1 and CDR2 from the germline V gene are SGHVS and FQNEAQ. The CDR3 is 14 amino acids. V dropped 1 base and J dropped 8; count of bases not matched to a gene: 7. This CDR3 reads CASSLGQGVRGYTF. The CDR3 region has the DNA TGTGCCAGCAGCTTAGGGCAGGGGGTTAGGGGCTACACCTTC. Complete variable domain (other parts from reference TRBV7-8 and TRBJ1-2): GAGVSQSPRYKVAKRGQDVALRCDPISGHVSLFWYQQALGQGPEFLTYFQNEAQLDKSGLPSDRFFAERPEGSVSTLKIQRTQQEDSAVYLCASSLGQGVRGYTFGSGTRLTVV.

The gene calls are TRBV5-1 and TRBJ1-5, with TRBD1 matching over 8 bases. V lost 7 bases and J lost 3; bases outside the gene matches: 9. CDR3 length: 15 amino acids. The V gene's germline CDR1 is SGHRS and CDR2 YFSETQ. CDR3 protein: CASAQGGQDNQPQHF. Written as DNA, the CDR3 is TGCGCCAGCGCGCAGGGGGGACAGGACAATCAGCCCCAGCATTTT.

The chain combines TRBV6-1 with TRBJ2-1; 9 bases agree with TRBD1. The V gene end was trimmed by 2 bases and the J gene end by 6 bases; junction bases not matched to a gene: 14. Germline CDR1 MNHNS, CDR2 SASEGT. The CDR3 consists of 18 residues. As DNA, the CDR3 is TGTGCCAGCAGTGAAATAGTCGGACAGGGGACGAGGGGCAATGAGCAGTTCTTC. This sequence encodes CASSEIVGQGTRGNEQFF.

The J gene is TRBJ2-4, the V gene TRBV2; D uncertain. Germline V gives CDR1 SNHLY, CDR2 FYNNEI. V lost 2 bases and J lost 9, with 11 bases in between. CDR3 length: 13 amino acids. As DNA, the CDR3 is TGTGCCAGCAGTGAAACCGACTTAAGCATTCAGTACTTC. Protein sequence: CASSETDLSIQYF. The whole variable domain, remainder taken from reference TRBV2 and TRBJ2-4, is EPEVTQTPSHQVTQMGQEVILRCVPISNHLYFYWYRQILGQKVEFLVSFYNNEISEKSEIFDDQFSVERPDGSNFTLKIRSTKLEDSAMYFCASSETDLSIQYFGAGTRLSVL.

The V and J genes are TRBV5-4 and TRBJ1-6; possibly TRBD1 for D (5 bases). This CDR3 contains 15 residues. Trimming took off 4 bases at V and 8 bases at J, with 16 bases between the two ends. From germline, CDR1 is SGHNT and CDR2 YYREEE (reference sequence). In DNA form, the CDR3 reads TGTGCCAGCAGCCTGGAGAGCGGGGGGGATTCACCCCTCCACTTT. It translates to CASSLESGGDSPLHF. The whole variable domain, filled in from reference TRBV5-4 and TRBJ1-6, reads ETGVTQSPTHLIKTRGQQVTLRCSSQSGHNTVSWYQQALGQGPQFIFQYYREEENGRGNFPPRFSGLQFPNYSSELNVNALELDDSALYLCASSLESGGDSPLHFGNGTRLTVT.

This chain uses TRBV6-6 with TRBJ1-2; no clear D gene. The CDR3 runs 15 residues. With 7 bases removed from V and 0 bases from J, the gap between germline ends came to 15 bases. CDR1 and CDR2 from the germline V gene are MNHNY and SVGAGI (reference sequence). Here the CDR3 reads CASTFRTVANYGYTF. CDR3 coding DNA: TGTGCCAGCACCTTCCGAACAGTAGCTAACTATGGCTACACCTTC.

This clone was counted only a few times. This chain connects TRBV29-1 to TRBJ1-1; D possibly corresponds to TRBD1 (6 bases). Between the trimmed V and J ends, which lost 4 bases and 1 base, there was a span of 10 bases. CDR1 is SQVTM and CDR2 is ANQGSEA in the germline V gene. The CDR3 is 13 amino acids. The CDR3, as DNA: TGCAGCGTTGCTGACAGGCGGAACACTGAAGCTTTCTTT. It codes for CSVADRRNTEAFF.

This chain uses TRBV11-2 with TRBJ2-1; the match to TRBD1 covers 8 bases. V was clipped by 0 bases and J by 4 bases; unmatched bases: 5. The CDR3 contains 16 residues. Germline V gene data show CDR1 as SGHAT and CDR2 as FQNNGV. The CDR3 DNA is TGTGCCAGCAGCTTAGAGGGACAGGCTACTTACAATGAGCAGTTCTTC. It is translated as CASSLEGQATYNEQFF. Complete variable domain (other parts from reference TRBV11-2 and TRBJ2-1): EAGVAQSPRYKIIEKRQSVAFWCNPISGHATLYWYQQILGQGPKLLIQFQNNGVVDDSQLPKDRFSAERLKGVDSTLKIQPAKLEDSAVYLCASSLEGQATYNEQFFGPGTRLTVL.